One sample yielded the 7 T cell receptor beta chains listed below, sequenced in a study of cytomegalovirus exposure and HLA in healthy donors. The data were produced by immunoSEQ multiplex PCR, yet TCRdb's version contains in-frame clones alone and is incomplete. The sample carries under 200,000 clones, 90% to 97% recorded once. Input material: PBMCs. The source is a woman aged 18-35 years in good health and CMV-seronegative.

This rearrangement joins TRBV6-6 to TRBJ2-2, with 9 positions matching TRBD1. The CDR3 sequence is 15 residues long. The V and J ends lost 10 bases and 5 bases, in that order; junction bases with no gene match: 11. Germline values: CDR1 MNHNY, CDR2 SVGAGI (reference sequence). CDR3 amino acids: CATRGQGSITGELFF. In DNA, the CDR3 is TGTGCCACCCGAGGACAGGGGTCGATAACCGGGGAGCTGTTTTTT.

V gene TRBV7-6 combines with J gene TRBJ2-2; no clear D. This CDR3 has 16 amino acids. V lost 5 bases, J lost 5 bases, and 18 bases lay in between. Germline CDR1 is SGHVS and CDR2 is FNYEAQ. The CDR3 loop reads CASSPMMGPTTGELFF. The CDR3 DNA reads as TGTGCCAGCAGCCCAATGATGGGTCCGACTACCGGGGAGCTGTTTTTT.

This chain links TRBV7-2 with TRBJ2-7; no definite D call. Germline CDR1 reads SGHTA; CDR2 reads FQGNSA. Between the trimmed V and J ends, which lost 6 bases and 2 bases, there was a span of 8 bases. The CDR3 sequence is 12 residues long. Here the CDR3 DNA reads TGTGCCAGCAGTGGCATTACCTACGAGCAGTACTTC. It translates to CASSGITYEQYF.

The chain uses TRBV7-6 and TRBJ1-3; 7 nucleotides line up with TRBD1. After removal of 8 bases from V and 0 bases from J, the junction contained 4 bases not matched to a gene. The CDR3 runs 14 residues. From germline, CDR1 is SGHVS and CDR2 FNYEAQ. CDR3 sequence: CASGDSISGNTIYF. The CDR3 DNA is TGTGCCAGCGGGGACAGTATCTCTGGAAACACCATATATTTT.

The chain recombines TRBV5-4 with TRBJ1-2; D possibly corresponds to TRBD1 (5 bases). The CDR3 runs to 16 residues. Per germline, CDR1 SGHNT and CDR2 YYREEE (reference sequence). Trimming cost V 3 bases and J 0 bases, with 15 bases left between them. This CDR3 is CASSSPLGRPNYGYTF. CDR3 nucleotide sequence: TGTGCCAGCAGCTCCCCCTTGGGGCGCCCTAACTATGGCTACACCTTC.

This rearrangement joins TRBV6-6 to TRBJ2-1; weak D call: TRBD2 (6 bases). V was cut by 5 bases and J by 6 bases, with 8 bases left in between. Looked up from germline, CDR1 is MNHNY and CDR2 is SVGAGI (reference sequence). CDR3 length: 12 residues. CDR3 sequence reads: CASSLLANEQFF. The CDR3 nucleotides read TGTGCCAGCAGTCTACTAGCCAATGAGCAGTTCTTC.

V is TRBV6-5 and J is TRBJ1-2; 8 bases agree with TRBD1. This CDR3 is 15 amino acids long. J lost 4 bases, V lost 6 bases, and 10 bases had no gene match. Germline CDR1 MNHEY, CDR2 SVGAGI. This chain's CDR3 is CASSKLDRGGYGYTF. CDR3 nucleotides: TGTGCCAGCAGCAAACTCGACAGGGGAGGCTATGGCTACACCTTC.